This T cell receptor (beta chain) was documented in a study of T-cell memory formation after mild COVID-19. MiXCR, applied by TCRdb to the 5' RACE reads, yields one record per CDR3 protein. The sample includes 100,000 to 150,000 distinct CDR3 sequences, about a sixth of them seen just once. Germline loops: CDR1 ENHRY, CDR2 SYGVKD. CDR3 size: 14 residues. The V segment lost 9 bases and the J segment 2 bases; nucleotides outside the gene matches: 6. Note on this clonotype: Its specificity is not known.

The study, taken as a whole, reports: CD4+ contracting clones were found mainly in CM and EM, and CD8+ ones in EMRA.

This receptor was identified in a man aged 18 to 29 who had mild COVID-19 (a few samples of this study predate the infection). Cell type and time point are not known. The chain links TRBV10-3 to TRBJ2-1, with TRBD2 matching over 8 bases. The sequencing sample was made of PBMCs or a T cell subset sorted from them (not recorded which). The CDR3 DNA follows: TGTGCCATTCGGGGGGGGCCCACCTACAATGAGCAGTTCTTC. This sequence encodes CAIRGGPTYNEQFF.